One and the same sample provided the 9 T cell receptor beta chains below, sequenced in a study of siplizumab effects on memory and regulatory T cells. Profiling relied on immunoSEQ multiplex PCR, and the TCRdb table lists in-frame clones only, not all of them. Here the sample spans about 97,000 clones, about 90% being singletons. The source material was non-Treg CD4+ T cells sorted from blood. Receptors originate from a human donor in good health.

V usage is TRBV6-4 and J usage is TRBJ1-2; D uncertain. The germline CDR1 and CDR2 sequences are MRHNA and SNTAGT. There are 14 residues in the CDR3. V was trimmed by 3 bases and J by 4 bases, leaving 12 bases between them. CDR3 in amino acids: CASSEEAICYGYTF. The CDR3 bases are TGTGCCAGCAGTGAGGAAGCGATCTGCTATGGCTACACCTTC.

The gene calls are TRBV7-9 and TRBJ1-1; no firm D call. Trimming cost V 2 bases and J 2 bases, with 6 bases left between them. CDR3 length: 13 amino acids. CDR1 is SEHNR, CDR2 FQNEAQ, per germline (reference sequence). The CDR3 spells CASSLLVNTEAFF. The CDR3 DNA sequence: TGTGCCAGCAGCTTATTGGTCAACACTGAAGCTTTCTTT.

The sample holds one count of this clone. The V gene is TRBV9, the J gene TRBJ1-2, with D maybe TRBD1 (5 bases). The CDR3 contains 14 residues. The germline V gene has CDR1 SGDLS and CDR2 YYNGEE. V gave up 4 bases and J gave up 4 bases, with 14 bases separating them. In DNA form, the CDR3 reads TGTGCCAGCAGCCTGGGGGAGGGGAGCTATGGCTACACCTTC. This gives the protein CASSLGEGSYGYTF. Based on the CDR3 plus reference TRBV9 and TRBJ1-2, the full variable domain is DSGVTQTPKHLITATGQRVTLRCSPRSGDLSVYWYQQSLDQGLQFLIQYYNGEERAKGNILERFSAQQFPDLHSELNLSSLELGDSALYFCASSLGEGSYGYTFGSGTRLTVV.

This clone was observed a single time. The chain has TRBV5-1 and TRBJ2-1; unclear D gene. The CDR3 is 15 amino acids. Trimming shortened V by 0 bases and J by 1 base, and 8 bases separated the two germline ends. Per germline, CDR1 SGHRS and CDR2 YFSETQ. CDR3 DNA: TGCGCCAGCAGCTTGGCGGCAAATTCCTACAATGAGCAGTTCTTC. Its protein product is CASSLAANSYNEQFF.

The CDR3 sequence is CASSPKSGAQPQHF. The CDR3 coding sequence is TGTGCCAGTAGTCCAAAATCTGGGGCTCAGCCCCAGCATTTT. The chain is built from TRBV19 and TRBJ1-5; TRBD1 is a possible D gene (5 bases). The CDR3 is 14 residues long. V was clipped by 5 bases and J by 6 bases, with 14 bases between them. From germline, CDR1 is LNHDA and CDR2 SQIVND (reference sequence).

The count of this clone is one. The chain joins TRBV6-6 to TRBJ2-5; 8 bases are a match to TRBD2. Gene TRBJ2-7 matches the end of the DNA better, so the J call may be wrong. Per germline, CDR1 MNHNY and CDR2 SVGAGI (reference sequence). The CDR3 has 13 amino acids. The CDR3 sequence is CASSYGTSYEQYF. DNA of the CDR3: TGTGCCAGCAGTTACGGGACTAGCTACGAGCAGTACTTC.

The chain links TRBV2 to TRBJ2-7; no firm D call. Germline V lookup: CDR1 SNHLY, CDR2 FYNNEI. The CDR3 sequence is 11 residues long. Between the trimmed V and J ends, which lost 2 bases and 6 bases, there was a span of 5 bases. The CDR3 loop reads CASSEPSEQYF. CDR3 nucleotide sequence: TGTGCCAGCAGTGAACCGAGCGAGCAGTACTTC.

The J gene is TRBJ2-6, the V gene TRBV19; 10 bases line up with TRBD1. J lost 4 bases, V lost 8 bases, and 11 bases had no gene match. Germline-derived CDR1 and CDR2 are LNHDA and SQIVND (reference sequence). This CDR3 is 17 amino acids long. CDR3 nucleotide sequence: TGTGCCAGTTTGCTTGGGACAGGGGTCCGAGGGGCCAACGTCCTGACTTTC. This gives the protein CASLLGTGVRGANVLTF.

This clone was detected once. The chain is built from TRBV4-3 and TRBJ2-5, with no clear D. CDR3 size: 16 residues. Germline-derived CDR1 and CDR2 are LGHNA and YSLEER. Trimming cost V 0 bases and J 2 bases, with 13 bases left between them. Here the CDR3 reads CASSQDIRPLQETQYF. CDR3 sequence (DNA): TGCGCCAGCAGCCAAGATATTCGCCCGCTTCAAGAGACCCAGTACTTC.